The clone carrying this T cell receptor (beta chain) was counted at least ten times. The data originate from a study of T cells in Graves' hyperthyroidism and ophthalmopathy. As for the study in general: The blood sample was taken at first diagnosis, before treatment began.

Fresh peripheral blood, under 11 ml, yielded the PBMCs. Amplification of TCR beta CDR3 regions used RNA as the template. During a first-round RT-PCR of the TCR CDR3, the HTBI primer set was used. TCRdb called the multiplex PCR reads again in MiXCR, with one record for every CDR3 protein. Of around 440,000 distinct CDR3 sequences listed, approximately 15% are singletons. The sequenced sample consisted of blood. The sequence was obtained from a woman aged 18-29 years with Graves' hyperthyroidism.

CDR3 amino acids: CASSFRENEQFF. The CDR3 nucleotides are TGTGCCAGCAGCTTTAGGGAGAATGAGCAGTTCTTC. The V gene is TRBV7-2, the J gene TRBJ2-1; possible D gene TRBD2, 5 bases. Per the germline V gene, CDR1 is SGHTA and CDR2 is FQGNSA. V lost 3 bases, J lost 7 bases, and 7 bases lay in between. CDR3 size: 12 residues.